One and the same sample provided the 14 T cell receptor beta chains below, sequenced in a study of control samples from healthy donors and cancer patients. Clones were read by immunoSEQ multiplex PCR, and TCRdb kept only the in-frame ones, dropping some. The profile shows tens of thousands of clones, 85% to 95% of them singletons. Sequenced material: PBMCs. The receptor set was obtained from a man aged 25-40 years with colorectal cancer.

The rearrangement joins TRBV3-1 (or the pseudogene TRBV3-2) to TRBJ1-2; D may be TRBD1 (6 bases). V dropped 4 bases and J dropped 3 bases, with 9 bases sitting between them. The CDR3 covers 13 residues. CDR1 and CDR2 (germline): LGHDT, YNNKEL (reference sequence). The CDR3 spells CASSLQGDYGYTF. In nucleotides, the CDR3 is TGTGCCAGCAGCCTACAGGGTGACTATGGCTACACCTTC.

The chain links TRBV11-2 to TRBJ1-2; D remains ambiguous. Germline V gene lookup returns CDR1 SGHAT and CDR2 FQNNGV. The CDR3 contains 13 residues. Trimming left V 4 bases short and J 8 bases short, with 14 bases between. The CDR3 loop reads CASSSNSWMGYTF. CDR3 sequence (DNA): TGTGCCAGCAGCTCCAACTCCTGGATGGGCTACACCTTC. Full variable domain (outside the CDR3, taken from reference TRBV11-2 and TRBJ1-2): EAGVAQSPRYKIIEKRQSVAFWCNPISGHATLYWYQQILGQGPKLLIQFQNNGVVDDSQLPKDRFSAERLKGVDSTLKIQPAKLEDSAVYLCASSSNSWMGYTFGSGTRLTVV.

J is TRBJ2-1 and V is TRBV4-1; D is possibly TRBD1 (7 bases). Trimming took 3 bases from V and 4 from J, leaving 19 bases between them. Germline values: CDR1 MGHRA, CDR2 YSYEKL. The CDR3 runs 17 residues. CDR3 sequence: CASSHPRGEAAYNEQFF. DNA of the CDR3: TGCGCCAGCAGCCATCCCAGGGGGGAAGCAGCTTACAATGAGCAGTTCTTC.

The chain uses TRBV5-4 and TRBJ2-7, with TRBD1 matching 7 bases. The junction had 5 bases not matched to a gene; V was cut back by 2 bases and J by 0 bases. This CDR3 has 15 amino acids. The germline CDR1 and CDR2 sequences are SGHNT and YYREEE (reference sequence). CDR3 DNA: TGTGCCAGCAGCTTAGGGGGACAGCCCTCCTACGAGCAGTACTTC. As protein: CASSLGGQPSYEQYF. Looking up the rest from reference TRBV5-4 and TRBJ2-7 gives the full variable domain: ETGVTQSPTHLIKTRGQQVTLRCSSQSGHNTVSWYQQALGQGPQFIFQYYREEENGRGNFPPRFSGLQFPNYSSELNVNALELDDSALYLCASSLGGQPSYEQYFGPGTRLTVT.

The chain couples TRBV2 to TRBJ2-3; 8 nucleotides line up with TRBD2. The CDR3 runs 15 residues. J was trimmed by 1 base and V by 1 base; bases with no gene match: 1. Per the germline V gene, CDR1 is SNHLY and CDR2 is FYNNEI. Here the CDR3 reads CASSEELAGTDTQYF. In DNA form, the CDR3 reads TGTGCCAGCAGTGAAGAACTAGCGGGCACAGATACGCAGTATTTT.

This sequence joins TRBV6-5 and TRBJ1-5; D call uncertain. The CDR3 is made up of 13 amino acids. CDR1 is MNHEY and CDR2 is SVGAGI in the germline V gene. V was shortened by 6 bases and J by 3 bases, with 9 bases between the two germline ends. The DNA of the CDR3 is TGTGCCAGCAGCCGGGGTCCCAATCAGCCCCAGCATTTT. This codes for CASSRGPNQPQHF.

This rearrangement joins TRBV5-1 to TRBJ1-2, with D unclear. Germline CDR1 is SGHRS and CDR2 is YFSETQ. Trimming took off 1 base at V and 3 bases at J, with 10 bases between the two ends. This CDR3 is 14 amino acids long. The CDR3 DNA sequence: TGCGCCAGCAGCTTGTGGTCGGATGACTATGGCTACACCTTC. This codes for CASSLWSDDYGYTF.

The rearrangement links TRBV24-1 to TRBJ2-1, with a tentative D call TRBD2 (5 bases). The CDR3 extends over 13 amino acids. V lost 3 bases to trimming and J lost 8 bases, with 10 bases between them. CDR1 is KGHDR and CDR2 is SFDVKD in the germline V gene. The CDR3 nucleotides read TGTGCCACCAGTGATGTAAGTAGCGATGAGCAGTTCTTC. Amino acids: CATSDVSSDEQFF.

This chain links TRBV6-2 or TRBV6-3 with TRBJ1-1; D might be TRBD1 (6 bases). The germline V gene encodes CDR1 MNHEY and CDR2 SVGEGT. The V and J ends lost 6 bases and 1 base respectively, with 9 bases between them. This CDR3 spans 13 amino acids. The DNA for the CDR3 is TGTGCCAGCAGCCTGACAGGGAACACTGAAGCTTTCTTT. Translating it yields CASSLTGNTEAFF.

The J gene is TRBJ1-4, the V gene TRBV4-3; 7 bases align to TRBD1. V was clipped by 1 base and J by 8 bases; unmatched bases: 7. Germline V gene sequence: CDR1 LGHNA, CDR2 YSLEER. The CDR3 runs to 15 residues. The CDR3, as DNA: TGCGCCAGCAGCCAAGGGTCCCAGGGGGACGAAAAACTGTTTTTT. Amino acids: CASSQGSQGDEKLFF.

The chain uses TRBV5-6 and TRBJ2-3; D possibly matches TRBD1 or TRBD2 (5 bases each). Germline CDR1 and CDR2: SGHDT and YYEEEE. V lost 0 bases and J lost 5, with 13 bases in between. This CDR3 contains 15 residues. CDR3 DNA sequence: TGTGCCAGCAGCTTGGCAGGCAGGGCGGGAGATACGCAGTATTTT. Encoded protein: CASSLAGRAGDTQYF.

This sequence joins TRBV11-2 and TRBJ2-5; D unclear. With 3 bases removed from V and 1 base from J, the gap between germline ends came to 6 bases. This CDR3 region has 13 residues. Germline loops: CDR1 SGHAT, CDR2 FQNNGV. CDR3 loop: CASSLATQETQYF. In DNA, the CDR3 is TGTGCCAGCAGCTTGGCGACCCAAGAGACCCAGTACTTC. Supplemented by reference TRBV11-2 and TRBJ2-5, the full variable domain reads EAGVAQSPRYKIIEKRQSVAFWCNPISGHATLYWYQQILGQGPKLLIQFQNNGVVDDSQLPKDRFSAERLKGVDSTLKIQPAKLEDSAVYLCASSLATQETQYFGPGTRLLVL.

The chain recombines TRBV10-1 with TRBJ2-5, with D perhaps TRBD1 (6 bases). Looked up from germline, CDR1 is WNHNN and CDR2 is SYGVQD (reference sequence). The V gene lost 2 bases and the J gene lost 5 bases, with 15 bases spanning the gap. The CDR3 is 15 residues long. CDR3 protein: CASSENPTGIETQYF. The CDR3 DNA follows: TGCGCCAGCAGTGAGAACCCTACAGGGATCGAGACCCAGTACTTC.

This chain connects TRBV19 to TRBJ1-1, with D possibly matching TRBD1 (5 bases). This CDR3 is 13 amino acids long. Trimming cost V 9 bases and J 2 bases, with 13 bases left between them. Germline values: CDR1 LNHDA, CDR2 SQIVND (reference sequence). The CDR3 DNA reads as TGTGCCAGCCATCGGGGCCTTAACACTGAAGCTTTCTTT. It yields the protein CASHRGLNTEAFF.